This T cell receptor beta chain was profiled in a study of cytomegalovirus exposure and HLA in healthy donors. CDR3 length equals 15 residues. The germline CDR1 and CDR2 sequences are SGHTA and FQGNSA. With V trimmed by 0 bases and J by 7 bases, 5 bases remained unmatched. The study, taken as a whole, reports: HLA alleles were associated with around 17,000 TCR beta sequences in a later analysis at 0.05 false discovery rate.

Points on this clone: Its antigen is not identified.

13 Jbeta primers and 60 Vbeta primers were used for the PCR. Sequencing was performed with immunoSEQ multiplex PCR; in TCRdb, only in-frame clones are kept and a portion is missing. The table records 180,000 or so clones, approximately 80% of them present only once. The receptor comes from a man aged 18 to 30 in good health and CMV-seronegative. The sample comprised PBMCs. This chain links TRBV7-2 with TRBJ2-2; 7 nucleotides match TRBD1. The CDR3 DNA is TGTGCCAGCAGCTTAGCGAGGGGGCAAGGCGGGGAGCTGTTTTTT. As protein: CASSLARGQGGELFF.